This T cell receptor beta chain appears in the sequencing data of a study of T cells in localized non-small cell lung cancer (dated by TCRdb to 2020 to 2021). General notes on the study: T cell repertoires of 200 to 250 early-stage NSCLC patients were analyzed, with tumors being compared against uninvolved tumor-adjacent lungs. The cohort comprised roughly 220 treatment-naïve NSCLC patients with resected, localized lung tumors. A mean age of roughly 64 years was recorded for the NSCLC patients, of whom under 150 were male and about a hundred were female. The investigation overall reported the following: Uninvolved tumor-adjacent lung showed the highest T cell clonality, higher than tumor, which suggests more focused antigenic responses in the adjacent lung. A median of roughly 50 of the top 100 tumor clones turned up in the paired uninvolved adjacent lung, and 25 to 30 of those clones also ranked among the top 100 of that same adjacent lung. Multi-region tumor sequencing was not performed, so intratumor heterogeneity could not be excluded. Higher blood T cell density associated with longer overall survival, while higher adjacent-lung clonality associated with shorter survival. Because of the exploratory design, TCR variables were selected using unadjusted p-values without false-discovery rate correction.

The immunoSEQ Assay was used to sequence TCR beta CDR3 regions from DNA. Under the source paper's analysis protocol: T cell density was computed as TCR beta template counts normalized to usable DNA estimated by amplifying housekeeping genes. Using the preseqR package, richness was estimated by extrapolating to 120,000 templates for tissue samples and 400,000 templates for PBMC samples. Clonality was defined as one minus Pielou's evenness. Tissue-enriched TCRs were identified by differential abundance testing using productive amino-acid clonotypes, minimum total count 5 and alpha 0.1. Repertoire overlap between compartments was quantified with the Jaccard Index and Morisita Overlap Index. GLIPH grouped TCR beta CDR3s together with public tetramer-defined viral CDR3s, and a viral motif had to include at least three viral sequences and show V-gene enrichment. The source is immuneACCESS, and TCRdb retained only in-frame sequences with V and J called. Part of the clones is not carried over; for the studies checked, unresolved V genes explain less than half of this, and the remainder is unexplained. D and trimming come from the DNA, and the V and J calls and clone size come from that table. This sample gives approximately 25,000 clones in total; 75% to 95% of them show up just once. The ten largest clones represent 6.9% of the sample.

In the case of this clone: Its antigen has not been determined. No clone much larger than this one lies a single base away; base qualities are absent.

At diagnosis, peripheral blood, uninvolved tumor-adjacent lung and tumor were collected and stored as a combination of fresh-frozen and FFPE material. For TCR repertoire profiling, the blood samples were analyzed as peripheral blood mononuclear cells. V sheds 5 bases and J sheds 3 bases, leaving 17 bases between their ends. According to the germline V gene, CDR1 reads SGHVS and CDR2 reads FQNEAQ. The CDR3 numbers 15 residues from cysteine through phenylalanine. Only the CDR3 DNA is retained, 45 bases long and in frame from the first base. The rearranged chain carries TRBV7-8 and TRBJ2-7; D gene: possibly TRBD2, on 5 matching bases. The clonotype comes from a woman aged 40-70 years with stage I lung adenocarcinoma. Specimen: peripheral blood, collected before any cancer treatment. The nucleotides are TGTGCCAGCAGCCCCCCGGCGGGTACTCTCTACGAGCAGTACTTC. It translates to CASSPPAGTLYEQYF.